This TCR beta chain was obtained from a study of molecular identifiers for immune sequencing clone quantification. Study at large: In replicates, RNA taken from roughly 20,000 or 100,000 naive CD8 cells was divided five ways, and four portions underwent sequencing. General study results and limits: Sizes of clones that are highly expanded could be underestimated (if identical TCR molecules share a barcode).

About this clonotype: Its antigen remains unidentified. One base away lies a much larger clone, so this may be a sequencing read error.

Naive CD8 T cells were FACS-sorted by CD8+CD4-CCR7+CD45RA+ markers. One entry per CDR3 protein, called by TCRdb with MiXCR from the PCR reads. Here the sample spans some 96,000 distinct CDR3 sequences, about 24% being singletons. The CDR3 consists of 11 residues. The germline V gene has CDR1 LGHNA and CDR2 YSLEER. The V end lost 10 bases, the J end lost 10 bases, and 14 bases lay between the germline ends. The sequenced sample consisted of naive CD8+ T cells from blood, with Jurkat cell RNA spiked in. Subset here: FACS-sorted CD8+CD4-CCR7+CD45RA+ naive T cells. The genes are TRBV4-3 and TRBJ2-1; D is unclear. This receptor was identified in a human donor in good health. Some libraries in this study had Jurkat cell RNA spiked in. The CDR3 loop reads CATRNVGEQFF. CDR3 DNA: TGCGCCACCAGGAACGTCGGGGAGCAGTTCTTC.